The sequence of this T cell receptor (beta chain) was determined in a study of early T cells in non-severe SARS-CoV-2 infection. Study context: Bulk RNA taken from unsorted whole blood was sequenced, leaving chains unpaired. General study results and limits: Matches to VDJdb favored anti-spike CD8 responses and missed private and CD4 specificities.

By share of the sample, this clonotype is large. The target antigen is unknown. Attachment of unique molecular identifiers to individual cDNA molecules was performed. TCRdb redid the calling of the 5' RACE reads with MiXCR, one entry per CDR3 protein. The profile covers over 80,000 distinct CDR3 sequences, with 12% appearing a single time and 4.4% taken by the ten largest. V lost 5 bases to trimming and J lost 2 bases; unmatched junction nucleotides: 3. CDR1 is SEHNR, CDR2 FQNEAQ, per germline (reference sequence). This CDR3 has 16 residues. This chain uses TRBV7-9 with TRBJ2-2; 12 bases are a match to TRBD2. The source material was whole blood, sampled at baseline. The sequence was collected from an adult who was a healthcare worker with PCR-confirmed SARS-CoV-2 infection or an uninfected control (not recorded which). CDR3 amino acids: CASSQLAGGNTGELFF. The DNA of the CDR3 is TGTGCCAGCAGCCAACTAGCGGGGGGAAACACCGGGGAGCTGTTTTTT.